This TCR beta chain was recovered during a study of T cell changes during pregnancy in multiple sclerosis. Some clones are missing from TCRdb's copy, which holds only in-frame ones; the method was immunoSEQ multiplex PCR. This repertoire shows some 80,000 clones, 94% found once; its top ten account for about 0.13%. This clone occurred once. With V trimmed by 1 base and J by 4 bases, 12 bases remained unmatched. The CDR3 runs to 17 residues. CDR1 and CDR2 from the germline V gene are SGHTA and FQGNSA. V gene TRBV7-2 combines with J gene TRBJ2-7; 8 nucleotides line up with TRBD1. Source: CD4+ T cells from peripheral blood mononuclear cells, taken after pregnancy. The clonotype originates from a female donor with multiple sclerosis, enrolled in a pregnancy study. Here the CDR3 DNA reads TGTGCCAGCAGCTTAGTCACTAAGTCGGGACAGGTGTACGAGCAGTACTTC. It yields the protein CASSLVTKSGQVYEQYF.